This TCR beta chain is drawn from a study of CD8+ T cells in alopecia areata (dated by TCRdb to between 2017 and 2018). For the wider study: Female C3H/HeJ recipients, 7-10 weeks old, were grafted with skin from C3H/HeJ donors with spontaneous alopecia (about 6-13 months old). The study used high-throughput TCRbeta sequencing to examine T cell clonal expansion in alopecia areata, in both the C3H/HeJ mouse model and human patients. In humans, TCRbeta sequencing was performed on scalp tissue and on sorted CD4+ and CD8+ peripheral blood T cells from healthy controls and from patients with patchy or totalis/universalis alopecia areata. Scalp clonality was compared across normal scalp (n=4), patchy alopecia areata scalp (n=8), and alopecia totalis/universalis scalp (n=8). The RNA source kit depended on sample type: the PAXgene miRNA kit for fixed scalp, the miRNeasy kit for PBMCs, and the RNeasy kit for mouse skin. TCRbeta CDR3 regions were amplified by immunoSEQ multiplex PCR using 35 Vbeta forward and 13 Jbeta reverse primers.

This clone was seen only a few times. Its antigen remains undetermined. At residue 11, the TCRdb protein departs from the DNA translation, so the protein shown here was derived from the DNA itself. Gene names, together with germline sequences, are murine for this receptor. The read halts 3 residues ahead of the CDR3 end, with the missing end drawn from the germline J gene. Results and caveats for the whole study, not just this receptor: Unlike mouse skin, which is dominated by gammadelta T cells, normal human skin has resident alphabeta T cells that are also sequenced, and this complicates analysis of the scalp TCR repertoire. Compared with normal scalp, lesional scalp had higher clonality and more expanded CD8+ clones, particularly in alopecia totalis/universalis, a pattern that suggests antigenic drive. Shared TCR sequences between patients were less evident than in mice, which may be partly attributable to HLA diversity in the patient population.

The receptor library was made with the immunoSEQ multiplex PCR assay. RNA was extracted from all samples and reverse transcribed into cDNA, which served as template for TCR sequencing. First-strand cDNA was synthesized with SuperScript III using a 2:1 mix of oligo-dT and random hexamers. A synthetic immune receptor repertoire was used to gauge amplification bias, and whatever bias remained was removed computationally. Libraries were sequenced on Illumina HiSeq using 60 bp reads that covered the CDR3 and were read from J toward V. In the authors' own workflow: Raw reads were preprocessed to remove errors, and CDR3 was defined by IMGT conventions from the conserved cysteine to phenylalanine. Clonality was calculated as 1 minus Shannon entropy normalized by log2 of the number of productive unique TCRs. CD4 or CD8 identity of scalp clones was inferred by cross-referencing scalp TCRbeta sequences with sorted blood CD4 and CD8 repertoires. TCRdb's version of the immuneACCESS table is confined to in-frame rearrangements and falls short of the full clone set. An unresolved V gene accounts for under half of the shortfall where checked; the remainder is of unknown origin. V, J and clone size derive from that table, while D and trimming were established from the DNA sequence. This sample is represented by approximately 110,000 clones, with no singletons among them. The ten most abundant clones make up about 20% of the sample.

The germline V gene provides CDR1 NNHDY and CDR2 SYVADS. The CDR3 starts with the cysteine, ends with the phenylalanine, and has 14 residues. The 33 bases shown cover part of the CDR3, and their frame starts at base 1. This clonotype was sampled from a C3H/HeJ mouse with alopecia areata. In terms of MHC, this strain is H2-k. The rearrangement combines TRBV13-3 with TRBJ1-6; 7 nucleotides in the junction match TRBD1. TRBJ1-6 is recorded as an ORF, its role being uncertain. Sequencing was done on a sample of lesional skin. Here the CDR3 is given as CATKPGQYTSPLYF. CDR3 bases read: TGTGCCACCAAACCGGGACAGTATACTTCGCCC.